The present T cell receptor (beta chain) was sequenced within a study of blood T cell repertoires in COVID-19 (dated by TCRdb to the early 2020s). Background for the entire study: Samples from collaborators originated in the United States, Italy and Spain and spanned both the acute and convalescent phases of COVID-19. Samples were obtained from the ongoing ImmuneRACE study (first 160 participants) and from 1,200 or so subjects provided by 6 global collaborators. The material from the prospective study consisted of cDNA or gDNA derived from T cells, B-cell-depleted T cells, or PBMCs. Subjects who had been exposed to COVID-19, were actively infected with it, or had recovered from it provided the deeply sampled blood TCRbeta repertoires that made up the dataset. Where HLA class I and class II types were available, the types were taken from metadata supplied by the sample provider, not from assay-based typing. The repertoires were released in a freely available public database intended as a resource for research on the immune response to SARS-CoV-2. Nearly every sample came with metadata listing a de-identified subject ID, COVID-19 status, age in years and sex. General findings and caveats noted by the study authors: The amount of clinical and demographic metadata varied by source and participant and was provided uncurated.

Counted from cysteine to phenylalanine, this CDR3 has 12 amino acids. Only CDR3 DNA is held: 36 bases, read in frame from base 1. The germline V gene sets CDR1 to MNHEY and CDR2 to SVGAGI. V and J are truncated by 6 bases and 9 bases respectively, leaving an intervening sequence of 12 bases. A word on this clone: Its binding antigen is unknown. Base qualities are not recorded, but no much larger clone differs from it by a single base.

The immunoSEQ Assay, a bias-controlled multiplex PCR, was used to amplify TCRbeta CDR3 regions from genomic DNA. Per the original workflow: Nucleated cell counts per sample were estimated from amplification of reference gene primers within the assay. To quantify the absolute abundance of each unique TCRbeta CDR3 rearrangement, sequence reads were collapsed and filtered. For each sample, productive Simpson clonality was calculated by taking the square root of Simpson's diversity index across productive rearrangements. Drawn from immuneACCESS, this table holds only the in-frame rearrangements with V and J called that TCRdb kept. Clones are partly lost; checked studies trace under half to an unresolved V gene and leave the rest unexplained. That table furnishes V, J and clone size, whereas the DNA furnished D and trimming. The sample table lists 150,000 to 200,000 clones, less than 85% of them with a count of one. Around 5.5% of the sample is taken by the ten largest.

Participants in the prospective study were enrolled through a virtual design, were aged roughly 18 to 100 years, and lived in roughly 24 United States geographic areas. Cohort assignment in the prospective study relied on participant-reported clinical history from a screening survey and a study questionnaire. Mobile phlebotomists in the prospective study collected whole blood, serum and a nasopharyngeal or oropharyngeal swab from every participant. Prospective study participants could optionally give additional blood draws and questionnaires over an approximately 2-month period. Before DNA extraction, blood samples from the prospective study were shipped at room temperature or frozen.

The sequenced sample consisted of PBMCs or T cells enriched from blood (not recorded which). The TCR sequence derives from a woman in her sixties or seventies with acute COVID-19. The chain is encoded by TRBV6-5 joined to TRBJ2-1; the D gene cannot be resolved reliably. In nucleotide form, the sequence is TGTGCCAGCAGCACCCTTGGCGGTGAGCAGTTCTTC. Translated, this is CASSTLGGEQFF.